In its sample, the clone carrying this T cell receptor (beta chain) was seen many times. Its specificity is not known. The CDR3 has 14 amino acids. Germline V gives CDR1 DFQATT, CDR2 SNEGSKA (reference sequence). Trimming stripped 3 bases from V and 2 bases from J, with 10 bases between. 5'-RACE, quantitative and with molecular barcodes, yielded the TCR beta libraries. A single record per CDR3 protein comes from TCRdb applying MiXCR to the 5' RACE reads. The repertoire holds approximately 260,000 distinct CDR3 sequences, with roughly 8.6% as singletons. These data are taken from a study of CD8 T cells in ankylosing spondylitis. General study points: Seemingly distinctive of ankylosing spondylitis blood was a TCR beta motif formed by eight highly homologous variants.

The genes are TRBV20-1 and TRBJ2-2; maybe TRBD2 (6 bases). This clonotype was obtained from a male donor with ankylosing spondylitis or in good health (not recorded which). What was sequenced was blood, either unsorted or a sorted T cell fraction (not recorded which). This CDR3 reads CSARGTRNTGELFF. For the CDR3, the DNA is TGCAGTGCTAGGGGGACTCGAAACACCGGGGAGCTGTTTTTT.